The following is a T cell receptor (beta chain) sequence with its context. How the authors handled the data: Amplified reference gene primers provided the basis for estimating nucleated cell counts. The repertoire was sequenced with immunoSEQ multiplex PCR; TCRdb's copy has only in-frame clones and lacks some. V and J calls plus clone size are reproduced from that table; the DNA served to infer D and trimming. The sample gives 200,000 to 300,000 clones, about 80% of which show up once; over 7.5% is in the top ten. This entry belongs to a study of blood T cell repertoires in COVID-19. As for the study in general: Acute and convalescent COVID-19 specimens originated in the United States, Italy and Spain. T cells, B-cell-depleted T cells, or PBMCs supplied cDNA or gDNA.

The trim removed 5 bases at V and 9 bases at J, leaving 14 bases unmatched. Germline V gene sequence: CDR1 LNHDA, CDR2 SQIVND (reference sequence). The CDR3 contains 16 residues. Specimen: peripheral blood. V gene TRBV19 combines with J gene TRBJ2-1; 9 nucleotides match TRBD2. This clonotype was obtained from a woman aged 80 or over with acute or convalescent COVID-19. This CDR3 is CASSEYGGGGASEQFF. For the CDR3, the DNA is TGTGCCAGTAGTGAATATGGCGGCGGGGGGGCCAGTGAGCAGTTCTTC. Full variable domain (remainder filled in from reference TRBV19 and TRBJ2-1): DGGITQSPKYLFRKEGQNVTLSCEQNLNHDAMYWYRQDPGQGLRLIYYSQIVNDFQKGDIAEGYSVSREKKESFPLTVTSAQKNPTAFYLCASSEYGGGGASEQFFGPGTRLTVL.